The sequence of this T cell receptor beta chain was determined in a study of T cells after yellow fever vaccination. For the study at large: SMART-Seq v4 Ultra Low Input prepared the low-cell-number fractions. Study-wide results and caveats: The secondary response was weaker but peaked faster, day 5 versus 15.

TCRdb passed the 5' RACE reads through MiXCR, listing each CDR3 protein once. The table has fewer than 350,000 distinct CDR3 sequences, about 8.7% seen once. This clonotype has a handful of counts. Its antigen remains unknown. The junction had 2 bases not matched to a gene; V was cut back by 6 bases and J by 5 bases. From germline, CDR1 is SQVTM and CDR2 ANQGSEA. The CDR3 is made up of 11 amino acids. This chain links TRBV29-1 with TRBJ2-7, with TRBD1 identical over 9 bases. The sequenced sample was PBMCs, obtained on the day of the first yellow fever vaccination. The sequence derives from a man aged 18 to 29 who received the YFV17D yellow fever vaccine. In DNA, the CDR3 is TGCAGCGTCGGGGACAGGGACGAGCAGTACTTC. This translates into CSVGDRDEQYF.